This TCR beta chain was found in a study of PD-1 blockade in classical Hodgkin lymphoma. Every patient relapsed after autologous stem cell transplantation, and brentuximab vedotin exposure varied. Trimming cost V 2 bases and J 6 bases, with 13 bases left between them. Germline loops: CDR1 SGHVS, CDR2 FQNEAQ. The CDR3 totals 14 residues. Profiled with immunoSEQ multiplex PCR; TCRdb holds only in-frame clones, not every one. The repertoire holds about 43,000 clones, with roughly three quarters as singletons. This chain uses TRBV7-8 with TRBJ1-1; the D is unclear. The source is a human donor with classical Hodgkin lymphoma. This material consisted of peripheral blood mononuclear cells (PBMCs), taken before the second cycle of nivolumab. The CDR3 nucleotides are TGTGCCAGCAGCTTAATTCCCGGTGATGCTGAAGCTTTCTTT. Its protein is CASSLIPGDAEAFF.